These 24 T cell receptor beta chains originate from one sample sequenced in a study of T cell responses to AZD1222 COVID-19 vaccine. Data came from immunoSEQ multiplex PCR; TCRdb stores just in-frame clones and leaves some out. The sample carries about 110,000 clones, about 91% recorded once. Sequencing used peripheral blood, obtained on day 0 of AZD1222 vaccination. These receptors originate from an adult in good health.

The chain carries TRBV5-1 and TRBJ1-6; no firm D call. V was trimmed by 0 bases and J by 0 bases, leaving 4 bases between them. The CDR3 totals 15 residues. Germline V lookup: CDR1 SGHRS, CDR2 YFSETQ. The CDR3 here is CASSLGGSYNSPLHF. The CDR3 DNA is TGCGCCAGCAGCTTGGGGGGCTCCTATAATTCACCCCTCCACTTT.

The J gene is TRBJ2-3, the V gene TRBV19; 7 nucleotides agree with TRBD1. J gave up 5 bases and V 4 bases, and 12 bases lay outside the gene matches. The germline CDR1 and CDR2 sequences are LNHDA and SQIVND (reference sequence). This CDR3 is built from 16 residues. The chain's CDR3 is CASSNSRQGWRDTQYF. In DNA form, the CDR3 reads TGTGCCAGTAGTAACTCCAGACAGGGTTGGAGAGATACGCAGTATTTT.

This clone was detected many times. The chain employs TRBV11-2 and TRBJ1-5, with 7 bases fitting TRBD1. After removal of 0 bases from V and 4 bases from J, the junction contained 12 bases not matched to a gene. The germline gives CDR1 SGHAT, CDR2 FQNNGV. The CDR3 consists of 18 residues. The DNA of the CDR3 is TGTGCCAGCAGCTTAGATACCCCGCGACAGGGAAGGAATCAGCCCCAGCATTTT. Its translation: CASSLDTPRQGRNQPQHF.

The CDR3 loop is CASVEQTGTGQETQYF. The CDR3 nucleotides read TGTGCCAGTGTGGAGCAGACCGGGACAGGCCAAGAGACCCAGTACTTC. The chain uses TRBV19 and TRBJ2-5; 8 nucleotides agree with TRBD1. Germline V gene data show CDR1 as LNHDA and CDR2 as SQIVND (reference sequence). Unmatched junction bases numbered 12, after V lost 8 bases and J lost 1 base. The CDR3 length is 16 residues.

This sequence joins TRBV6-6 and TRBJ1-2; D perhaps matches TRBD1 (6 bases). The V end lost 5 bases, the J end lost 10 bases, and 14 bases lay between the germline ends. This CDR3 region has 12 residues. CDR1 is MNHNY and CDR2 is SVGAGI in the germline V gene (reference sequence). The CDR3 region is CASSRQDSPYTF. The CDR3, as DNA: TGTGCCAGCAGTAGACAGGACAGTCCCTACACCTTC.

The CDR3 loop reads CASSLWGSTEAFF. As DNA, the CDR3 is TGTGCCAGCAGTTTATGGGGGAGCACTGAAGCTTTCTTT. The rearrangement uses TRBV12-3 or TRBV12-4 and TRBJ1-1; the D gene is possibly TRBD1 (5 bases). The CDR3 length is 13 residues. Trimming shortened V by 2 bases and J by 4 bases, and 8 bases separated the two germline ends.

The chain links TRBV19 to TRBJ2-1; D is ambiguous. CDR1 is LNHDA and CDR2 is SQIVND in the germline V gene (reference sequence). V was pared by 3 bases and J by 0 bases, with 12 bases between. The CDR3 sequence is 16 residues long. This CDR3 is CASSIGALPSYNEQFF. CDR3 bases: TGTGCCAGTAGTATTGGTGCCCTACCCTCCTACAATGAGCAGTTCTTC.

The chain links TRBV4-3 to TRBJ1-2; unclear D gene. CDR1 LGHNA and CDR2 YSLEER come from the germline V gene. This CDR3 has 14 residues. The germline V and J ends were trimmed by 0 bases and 6 bases, with 11 bases remaining between them. CDR3 sequence (DNA): TGCGCCAGCAGCCAAGATCGAACAGCTGATGGCTACACCTTC. This gives the protein CASSQDRTADGYTF.

The chain combines TRBV4-1 with TRBJ2-2; tentatively, D is TRBD1 (5 bases). Germline CDR1 is MGHRA and CDR2 is YSYEKL. The CDR3 has 12 amino acids. Trimming cost V 8 bases and J 5 bases, with 9 bases left between them. Here the CDR3 reads CASPKGTGELFF. The DNA of the CDR3 is TGCGCCAGCCCTAAGGGGACCGGGGAGCTGTTTTTT.

The rearrangement links TRBV4-2 to TRBJ1-2, with TRBD1 as a possible D gene (6 bases). V lost 3 bases, J lost 4 bases, and 6 bases lay in between. CDR3 length equals 12 residues. Looked up from germline, CDR1 is LGHNA and CDR2 is YNFKEQ. The CDR3 loop reads CASSQDSYGYTF. CDR3 bases: TGTGCCAGCAGCCAGGACAGCTATGGCTACACCTTC.

This chain connects TRBV6-5 to TRBJ1-1; D is perhaps TRBD1 (6 bases). Germline CDR1 and CDR2: MNHEY and SVGAGI. V was pared by 7 bases and J by 4 bases, with 16 bases between. This CDR3 is 14 amino acids long. DNA of the CDR3: TGTGCCAGCATATCGACAGGTCCTTTCACTGAAGCTTTCTTT. Amino acid sequence: CASISTGPFTEAFF.

The table lists this clone with a count of one. J is TRBJ1-4 and V is TRBV29-1; the D gene is possibly TRBD1 (6 bases). Looked up from germline, CDR1 is SQVTM and CDR2 is ANQGSEA. The CDR3 has 14 amino acids. The V gene lost 4 bases and the J gene lost 5 bases, with 14 bases spanning the gap. DNA for the CDR3: TGCAGCGTTGTCCGACAGGATGGGAATGAAAAACTGTTTTTT. Protein: CSVVRQDGNEKLFF.

The genes are TRBV11-2 and TRBJ1-6; D unresolved. CDR3 length: 16 amino acids. Trimming pared 0 bases from V and 6 bases from J, leaving 12 bases between. Germline CDR1 is SGHAT and CDR2 is FQNNGV. The CDR3 loop is CASSLEMRYLNSPLHF. DNA of the CDR3: TGTGCCAGCAGCTTAGAGATGCGCTACCTTAATTCACCCCTCCACTTT.

V gene TRBV6-2 or TRBV6-3 combines with J gene TRBJ1-2, with TRBD1 matching over 9 bases. Germline values: CDR1 MNHEY, CDR2 SVGEGT. There are 18 residues in the CDR3. The J segment lost 1 base and the V segment lost 4 bases, leaving 13 bases of the junction unmatched. The CDR3 spells CASSSFPQGASINYGYTF. CDR3 sequence (DNA): TGTGCCAGCAGTTCCTTCCCACAGGGGGCCTCGATTAACTATGGCTACACCTTC.

The chain combines TRBV5-1 with TRBJ2-2, with D perhaps matching TRBD2 (7 bases). V dropped 5 bases and J dropped 0 bases, with 14 bases sitting between them. Germline V gene sequence: CDR1 SGHRS, CDR2 YFSETQ. The CDR3 loop spans 16 amino acids. The CDR3 sequence: CASSWGGSANTGELFF. The CDR3 DNA is TGCGCCAGCAGTTGGGGGGGCAGCGCGAACACCGGGGAGCTGTTTTTT.

The gene calls are TRBV9 and TRBJ1-1; 7 bases are shared with TRBD1. CDR3 length: 15 amino acids. J was trimmed by 6 bases and V by 5 bases; bases with no gene match: 13. CDR1 SGDLS and CDR2 YYNGEE come from the germline V gene. As DNA, the CDR3 is TGTGCCAGCAGTGCGGGACAGCCCATGTTGGCTGAAGCTTTCTTT. Translated: CASSAGQPMLAEAFF.

The chain combines TRBV5-1 with TRBJ2-3, with D unclear. V was trimmed by 0 bases and J by 2 bases, leaving 13 bases between them. Germline-derived CDR1 and CDR2 are SGHRS and YFSETQ. The CDR3 consists of 16 residues. Written as DNA, the CDR3 is TGCGCCAGCAGCTTGGTAGTGACATTGTACACAGATACGCAGTATTTT. Amino acid sequence: CASSLVVTLYTDTQYF.

The CDR3 DNA is TGTGCCAGCAGCCCCGACAGGGGCTCTGAAGCTTTCTTT. This codes for CASSPDRGSEAFF. The genes are TRBV11-2 and TRBJ1-1; 8 bases match TRBD1. Germline V gene lookup returns CDR1 SGHAT and CDR2 FQNNGV. Trimming at V came to 5 bases and at J to 6 bases, leaving 5 bases not matched to a gene. The CDR3 spans 13 residues.

The chain is built from TRBV18 and TRBJ1-6; D uncertain. The CDR3 length is 14 residues. V lost 6 bases and J 7 bases, leaving 13 bases between the germline ends. Germline CDR1 is KGHSH and CDR2 is LQKENI. The CDR3 sequence: CASSSSSANSPLHF. DNA for the CDR3: TGTGCCAGCTCTTCCTCGTCAGCAAATTCACCCCTCCACTTT.

This clone appeared a few times. The CDR3 spells CASSLSDLRRMQNTEAFF. CDR3 in DNA: TGTGCCAGCAGCTTATCGGACCTCAGGAGAATGCAGAACACTGAAGCTTTCTTT. The rearrangement links TRBV7-8 to TRBJ1-1; D is ambiguous. Trimming took off 2 bases at V and 1 base at J, with 20 bases between the two ends. The germline V gene has CDR1 SGHVS and CDR2 FQNEAQ. There are 18 residues in the CDR3.

V and J are TRBV3-1 (or the pseudogene TRBV3-2) and TRBJ2-2; 9 bases are shared with TRBD1. J was trimmed by 6 bases and V by 1 base; bases with no gene match: 3. Germline V gives CDR1 LGHDT, CDR2 YNNKEL (reference sequence). The CDR3 totals 15 residues. CDR3 DNA sequence: TGTGCCAGCAGCCAAGGGGACAGGGCGGCCGGGGAGCTGTTTTTT. This translates into CASSQGDRAAGELFF.

The V call is TRBV6-5, the J call TRBJ1-1; D is undetermined. The germline CDR1 and CDR2 sequences are MNHEY and SVGAGI. Trimming shortened V by 8 bases and J by 1 base, and 8 bases separated the two germline ends. CDR3 size: 12 residues. CDR3 residues: CASAHRNTEAFF. CDR3 DNA sequence: TGTGCCAGCGCACACAGGAACACTGAAGCTTTCTTT.

The V call is TRBV7-2, the J call TRBJ2-1, with D unclear. This CDR3 contains 15 residues. CDR1 is SGHTA and CDR2 is FQGNSA in the germline V gene. Trimming left V 5 bases short and J 2 bases short, with 13 bases between. This CDR3 is CASSPMVTTYNEQFF. CDR3 bases: TGTGCCAGCAGCCCCATGGTCACCACCTACAATGAGCAGTTCTTC.

This clone was found a few times. This chain uses TRBV19 with TRBJ2-1; D is unresolved. V lost 5 bases and J lost 5, with 4 bases in between. Germline V lookup: CDR1 LNHDA, CDR2 SQIVND (reference sequence). The CDR3 contains 11 residues. The CDR3 DNA is TGTGCCAGTAGTTCGCACAATGAGCAGTTCTTC. Translating it yields CASSSHNEQFF.